Listed here are 30 T cell receptor beta chains from one sample, sequenced in a study of beta chain features in type 1 diabetes. Expressed TCRB transcripts were sequenced because the isolated RNA had all been reverse transcribed beforehand. TCRdb keeps only in-frame clones here, not all; method: immunoSEQ multiplex PCR. The table includes roughly 150,000 clones, approximately 10% detected once. The specimen was central memory CD4+ T cells from blood. The receptors stem from a man between 18 and 35 years old in good health.

This clone was observed a few times. The genes are TRBV5-6 and TRBJ2-5; the D is unclear. CDR1 is SGHDT and CDR2 is YYEEEE in the germline V gene. The CDR3 is 15 residues long. The germline V and J ends were trimmed by 0 bases and 0 bases, with 9 bases remaining between them. In DNA form, the CDR3 reads TGTGCCAGCAGCTTGGTGCCCCGGAACCAAGAGACCCAGTACTTC. Translation: CASSLVPRNQETQYF.

The sample holds a few counts of this clone. In the same sample, other DNA sequences code for this CDR3. V usage is TRBV18 and J usage is TRBJ2-7; possibly TRBD2 for D (6 bases). The CDR3 runs 13 residues. Deletions cut 0 bases from V and 4 bases from J, with 7 bases between. CDR1 and CDR2 from the germline V gene are KGHSH and LQKENI. CDR3 nucleotide sequence: TGTGCCAGCTCACCACCGGGGGGTTACGAGCAGTACTTC. As protein: CASSPPGGYEQYF.

This rearrangement joins TRBV5-1 to TRBJ2-5; TRBD1 might be the D (6 bases). The V gene's germline CDR1 is SGHRS and CDR2 YFSETQ. CDR3 length: 15 amino acids. The V end lost 3 bases, the J end lost 2 bases, and 14 bases lay between the germline ends. In DNA, the CDR3 is TGCGCCAGCAGCTACCAGGGGCTGGGGCAAGAGACCCAGTACTTC. This sequence encodes CASSYQGLGQETQYF.

The genes are TRBV29-1 and TRBJ1-5, with TRBD1 matching 7 bases. This CDR3 has 14 amino acids. J lost 3 bases, V lost 4 bases, and 6 bases had no gene match. The V gene's germline CDR1 is SQVTM and CDR2 ANQGSEA. CDR3 protein: CSVGAGGLNQPQHF. The CDR3, as DNA: TGCAGCGTTGGGGCAGGGGGACTCAATCAGCCCCAGCATTTT.

This clone was picked up a small number of times. The rearrangement uses TRBV10-3 and TRBJ1-3; D is possibly TRBD1 (6 bases). The CDR3 totals 19 residues. The germline V and J ends were trimmed by 4 bases and 4 bases, with 26 bases remaining between them. Germline V gene sequence: CDR1 ENHRY, CDR2 SYGVKD. CDR3 coding DNA: TGTGCCATCAGTGGGACCGGGACAAGTGATTTACATTACGGAAACACCATATATTTT. Protein sequence: CAISGTGTSDLHYGNTIYF.

This chain's CDR3 is CASSPVGLGTEAFF. The CDR3 DNA sequence: TGTGCCAGCTCACCGGTGGGACTGGGCACTGAAGCTTTCTTT. This chain joins TRBV18 and TRBJ1-1, with D maybe TRBD1 (5 bases). Germline lookup yields CDR1 KGHSH and CDR2 LQKENI. The CDR3 has 14 amino acids. V lost 3 bases to trimming and J lost 4 bases, with 12 bases between them.

The table lists this clone with a few counts. The chain joins TRBV5-1 to TRBJ1-1; D not resolved. Germline assignment: CDR1 SGHRS and CDR2 YFSETQ. The CDR3 is 13 residues long. Trimming took off 1 base at V and 0 bases at J, with 4 bases between the two ends. CDR3 in DNA: TGCGCCAGCAGCTTGTCAGTGAACACTGAAGCTTTCTTT. It yields the protein CASSLSVNTEAFF.

The V gene is TRBV15, the J gene TRBJ2-7; D may be TRBD1 (6 bases). The CDR3 runs to 15 residues. V was clipped by 0 bases and J by 8 bases, with 17 bases between them. Per the germline V gene, CDR1 is LNHNV and CDR2 is YYDKDF (reference sequence). The CDR3 region is CATSRETGPHWQQYF. CDR3 in DNA: TGTGCCACCAGCAGAGAGACAGGACCCCACTGGCAGCAGTACTTC.

This rearrangement joins TRBV10-3 to TRBJ2-5, with D tentatively TRBD2 (6 bases). Germline assignment: CDR1 ENHRY and CDR2 SYGVKD. The CDR3 is 17 amino acids. Trimming stripped 2 bases from V and 4 bases from J, with 20 bases between. CDR3 bases: TGTGCCATCAGTGAGCGAGACCGTCCGGGACTGGGAGAGACCCAGTACTTC. Residues: CAISERDRPGLGETQYF.

In nucleotides, the CDR3 is TGTGCCAGCAGCTTAGTACAGGGGTCCCACGAGCAGTACTTC. Translated: CASSLVQGSHEQYF. The chain couples TRBV11-2 to TRBJ2-7, with 7 bases aligning to TRBD1. This CDR3 is 14 amino acids long. Per the germline V gene, CDR1 is SGHAT and CDR2 is FQNNGV. Trimming removed 1 base from V and 5 bases from J; junction bases left unmatched: 5.

The V gene is TRBV27, the J gene TRBJ2-5; 7 positions agree with TRBD1. The CDR3 length is 15 residues. Germline V gene lookup returns CDR1 MNHEY and CDR2 SMNVEV (reference sequence). The trim removed 5 bases at V and 5 bases at J, leaving 11 bases unmatched. This chain's CDR3 is CASSPRQGLGETQYF. DNA of the CDR3: TGTGCCAGCAGTCCCCGACAGGGCCTGGGGGAGACCCAGTACTTC.

The chain is built from TRBV15 and TRBJ2-4; D ambiguous. The germline V gene has CDR1 LNHNV and CDR2 YYDKDF (reference sequence). The length of the CDR3 is 16 residues. Deletions cut 0 bases from V and 0 bases from J, with 9 bases between. CDR3 residues: CATSRDVSVAKNIQYF. The CDR3 DNA follows: TGTGCCACCAGCAGAGATGTCAGCGTAGCCAAAAACATTCAGTACTTC. The entire variable domain, with the rest obtained from reference TRBV15 and TRBJ2-4, is as follows: DAMVIQNPRYQVTQFGKPVTLSCSQTLNHNVMYWYQQKSSQAPKLLFHYYDKDFNNEADTPDNFQSRRPNTSFCFLDIRSPGLGDTAMYLCATSRDVSVAKNIQYFGAGTRLSVL.

The chain joins TRBV7-2 to TRBJ2-5; D is unclear. Germline V gene data show CDR1 as SGHTA and CDR2 as FQGNSA. This CDR3 region has 16 residues. Trimming took off 1 base at V and 3 bases at J, with 15 bases between the two ends. DNA of the CDR3: TGTGCCAGCAGCTTAGTTGGAAACAGACCAGAAGAGACCCAGTACTTC. Encoded protein: CASSLVGNRPEETQYF.

Comment on this clone: This sample includes further DNA sequences coding for the same CDR3. V is TRBV29-1 and J is TRBJ2-1, with a tentative D call TRBD1 (5 bases). CDR1 and CDR2 from the germline V gene are SQVTM and ANQGSEA. The V gene lost 4 bases and the J gene lost 4 bases, with 8 bases spanning the gap. The CDR3 extends over 12 amino acids. CDR3 region: CSVAAGYNEQFF. For the CDR3, the DNA is TGCAGCGTTGCAGCAGGGTACAATGAGCAGTTCTTC.

Notes on this clone: At one end the junction does not follow the germline gene, possibly because of a read error. The genes are TRBV4-3 and TRBJ1-1, with D uncertain. The CDR3 totals 15 residues. Germline CDR1 LGHNA, CDR2 YSLEER. CDR3 DNA: TGCGCCAGCAGTCAAGTAGCGGGGTTTAAGACTGAAGCTTTCTTT. It is translated as CASSQVAGFKTEAFF.

There are a few counts of this clone. Here the CDR3 reads CASSPLGQGSYEQYF. The DNA of the CDR3 is TGTGCCAGCAGCCCCTTGGGACAGGGATCCTACGAGCAGTACTTC. V and J are TRBV28 and TRBJ2-7, with 9 bases matching TRBD1. The V gene's germline CDR1 is MDHEN and CDR2 SYDVKM. This CDR3 is 15 amino acids long. V lost 6 bases, J lost 1 base, and 7 bases stayed unmatched.

This clone has a handful of counts. The CDR3 spells CASSLGGEQFF. The CDR3 nucleotides read TGTGCCAGCAGCTTAGGAGGGGAGCAGTTCTTC. The chain joins TRBV7-9 to TRBJ2-1; TRBD2 might be the D (5 bases). Trimming stripped 1 base from V and 10 bases from J, with 5 bases between. Germline CDR1 reads SEHNR; CDR2 reads FQNEAQ (reference sequence). CDR3 length: 11 amino acids.

This clone turned up a few times. The chain combines TRBV10-3 with TRBJ2-1; the D gene is possibly TRBD2 (6 bases). Germline V gene sequence: CDR1 ENHRY, CDR2 SYGVKD. This CDR3 has 13 amino acids. V gave up 4 bases and J gave up 7 bases, with 11 bases separating them. The CDR3 DNA is TGTGCCATCAGTGGAGAGGCGGGGAATGAGCAGTTCTTC. This translates into CAISGEAGNEQFF.

J is TRBJ1-2 and V is TRBV7-2; no firm D call. V lost 3 bases and J 7 bases, leaving 15 bases between the germline ends. The CDR3 loop spans 14 amino acids. From germline, CDR1 is SGHTA and CDR2 FQGNSA. The CDR3: CASSFPGAGSGYTF. CDR3 in DNA: TGTGCCAGCAGCTTCCCCGGAGCGGGGTCTGGCTACACCTTC.

Only a few counts were recorded for this clone. V usage is TRBV7-2 and J usage is TRBJ2-2; 9 bases match TRBD2. V lost 3 bases and J lost 5; bases outside the gene matches: 4. The CDR3 loop spans 15 amino acids. CDR1 and CDR2 from the germline V gene are SGHTA and FQGNSA. The CDR3 nucleotides read TGTGCCAGCAGCTTTAGCGGGAGTAATACCGGGGAGCTGTTTTTT. Encoded protein: CASSFSGSNTGELFF.

The rearrangement links TRBV2 to TRBJ2-3, with D unresolved. From germline, CDR1 is SNHLY and CDR2 FYNNEI. V was clipped by 5 bases and J by 6 bases, with 24 bases between them. The length of the CDR3 is 17 residues. The CDR3: CASSSPRVNTQADTQYF. The CDR3 DNA reads as TGTGCCAGCAGTTCGCCTAGGGTAAATACTCAAGCGGATACGCAGTATTTT.

The chain couples TRBV4-3 to TRBJ2-6; D is perhaps TRBD1 or TRBD2 (6 bases each). Trimming stripped 0 bases from V and 0 bases from J, with 18 bases between. Per the germline V gene, CDR1 is LGHNA and CDR2 is YSLEER. The CDR3 is 20 residues long. CDR3 in amino acids: CASSQEEGDRRRSGANVLTF. CDR3 nucleotides: TGCGCCAGCAGCCAAGAGGAGGGGGACCGACGCCGCTCTGGGGCCAACGTCCTGACTTTC.

The CDR3 DNA reads TGCGCCAGCAGTGCGACTAGCGGGAGTACCGAGCAGTACTTC. Protein sequence: CASSATSGSTEQYF. The V gene is TRBV5-1, the J gene TRBJ2-7; 12 positions match TRBD2. The CDR3 covers 14 residues. Germline V CDR1 and CDR2: SGHRS, YFSETQ. V was clipped by 5 bases and J by 6 bases; unmatched bases: 6.

The J gene is TRBJ1-1, the V gene TRBV18; D call uncertain. V was shortened by 3 bases and J by 0 bases, with 8 bases between the two germline ends. The CDR3 spans 14 residues. Germline V CDR1 and CDR2: KGHSH, LQKENI. For the CDR3, the DNA is TGTGCCAGCTCACCCCTTAGGGTGAACACTGAAGCTTTCTTT. As protein: CASSPLRVNTEAFF.

As regards this clone: The sample carries other DNA sequences with the same CDR3. The CDR3 nucleotides are TGTGCCAGCAGCCGTGGCACCGGGGAGCTGTTTTTT. This codes for CASSRGTGELFF. The chain uses TRBV7-9 and TRBJ2-2, with no clear D. The CDR3 contains 12 residues. Trimming left V 5 bases short and J 4 bases short, with 5 bases between. Germline values: CDR1 SEHNR, CDR2 FQNEAQ (reference sequence).

The table lists this clone with a few counts. V gene TRBV5-1 combines with J gene TRBJ1-5, with D possibly matching TRBD1 (6 bases). V lost 4 bases and J lost 4, with 12 bases in between. In germline, CDR1 is SGHRS, CDR2 YFSETQ. The CDR3 has 14 amino acids. CDR3 residues: CASSADSLNQPQHF. The CDR3 nucleotides read TGCGCCAGCAGCGCGGACAGCCTAAATCAGCCCCAGCATTTT.

The chain joins TRBV28 to TRBJ2-1, with D tentatively TRBD1 (6 bases). V shed 5 bases and J shed 2 bases, with 13 bases lying between them. This CDR3 region has 15 residues. Germline assignment: CDR1 MDHEN and CDR2 SYDVKM. CDR3 amino acids: CASSIPGVPYNEQFF. CDR3 in DNA: TGTGCCAGCAGTATCCCAGGGGTTCCCTACAATGAGCAGTTCTTC.

The chain carries TRBV14 and TRBJ2-3; D possibly corresponds to TRBD1 (5 bases). This CDR3 contains 16 residues. Trimming stripped 4 bases from V and 1 base from J, with 15 bases between. In germline, CDR1 is SGHDN, CDR2 FVKESK. CDR3 nucleotides: TGTGCCAGCAGCCGCAGGGATCGAGTAGGCACAGATACGCAGTATTTT. This encodes CASSRRDRVGTDTQYF.

This clone was observed many times. Other nucleotide sequences in the sample specify the same CDR3. The CDR3 loop is CASSLSPDTQYF. The CDR3 nucleotides are TGTGCCAGCAGCTTATCGCCAGATACGCAGTATTTT. The chain uses TRBV7-9 and TRBJ2-3, with D unclear. V lost 2 bases, J lost 4 bases, and 4 bases lay in between. CDR1 SEHNR and CDR2 FQNEAQ come from the germline V gene (reference sequence). The CDR3 sequence is 12 residues long.

This clone was observed a few times. This chain connects TRBV9 to TRBJ2-1, with 12 bases fitting TRBD2. Germline-derived CDR1 and CDR2 are SGDLS and YYNGEE. This CDR3 comprises 16 residues. Losses at the gene ends were 0 bases for V and 6 bases for J; bases not matched to a gene: 4. Here the CDR3 DNA reads TGTGCCAGCAGCGTAGCCGGGACTAGCGGGTCCAATGAGCAGTTCTTC. This gives the protein CASSVAGTSGSNEQFF. Variable domain in full (rest from reference TRBV9 and TRBJ2-1): DSGVTQTPKHLITATGQRVTLRCSPRSGDLSVYWYQQSLDQGLQFLIQYYNGEERAKGNILERFSAQQFPDLHSELNLSSLELGDSALYFCASSVAGTSGSNEQFFGPGTRLTVL.